This T cell receptor (beta chain) appears in the sequencing data of a study of PD-1 blockade in classical Hodgkin lymphoma. For this clone: Its antigen is currently unknown.

Clones were read by immunoSEQ multiplex PCR, and TCRdb kept only the in-frame ones, dropping some. Among under 40,000 clones listed, 88% were seen once. The time point denotes: newly diagnosed, previously untreated cHL patient sample. Isolation of CD4+ T cells from thawed PBMCs was performed by magnetic negative selection. Peripheral samples used as comparators were newly diagnosed, untreated classical Hodgkin lymphoma PBMCs. Study-level results: Reported baseline diversity: healthy donors highest, relapsed/refractory patients lowest.

The sequencing input was CD4+ T cells from blood. This sequence was found in a human donor with classical Hodgkin lymphoma.

DNA for the CDR3: TGTGCCAGCAGGGGGACTAGCCAGTCCTACAATGAGCAGTTCTTC. Translating it yields CASRGTSQSYNEQFF. The J gene is TRBJ2-1, the V gene TRBV25-1, with 9 positions matching TRBD2. CDR1 is MGHDK and CDR2 is SYGVNS in the germline V gene. J gave up 1 base and V 6 bases, and 4 bases lay outside the gene matches. The CDR3 totals 15 residues.